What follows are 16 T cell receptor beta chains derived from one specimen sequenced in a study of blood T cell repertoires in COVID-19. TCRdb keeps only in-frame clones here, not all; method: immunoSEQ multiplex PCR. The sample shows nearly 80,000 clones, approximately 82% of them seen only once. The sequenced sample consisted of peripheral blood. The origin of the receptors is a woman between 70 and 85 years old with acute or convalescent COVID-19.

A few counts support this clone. CDR3 nucleotides: TGTGCCAGCAGCCCAGGGACAGGGAGGGATGAGCAGTTCTTC. This gives the protein CASSPGTGRDEQFF. This chain uses TRBV7-3 with TRBJ2-1, with 9 bases lining up with TRBD1. Germline assignment: CDR1 SGHTA and CDR2 FQGTGA. With 5 bases clipped from V and 8 bases from J, the junction kept 7 bases outside the gene matches. CDR3 size: 14 residues.

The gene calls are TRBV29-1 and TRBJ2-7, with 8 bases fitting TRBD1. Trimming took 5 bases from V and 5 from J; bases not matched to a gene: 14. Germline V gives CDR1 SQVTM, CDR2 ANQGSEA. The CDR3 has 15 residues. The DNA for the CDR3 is TGCAGCGTTACCGCCGGGACAGGTTACTTAAACGAGCAGTACTTC. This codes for CSVTAGTGYLNEQYF.

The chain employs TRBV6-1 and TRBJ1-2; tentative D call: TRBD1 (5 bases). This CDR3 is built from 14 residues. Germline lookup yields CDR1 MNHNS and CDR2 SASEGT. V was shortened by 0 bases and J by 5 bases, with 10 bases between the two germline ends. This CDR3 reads CASSEAKGRYGYTF. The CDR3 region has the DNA TGTGCCAGCAGTGAAGCGAAGGGGAGGTATGGCTACACCTTC.

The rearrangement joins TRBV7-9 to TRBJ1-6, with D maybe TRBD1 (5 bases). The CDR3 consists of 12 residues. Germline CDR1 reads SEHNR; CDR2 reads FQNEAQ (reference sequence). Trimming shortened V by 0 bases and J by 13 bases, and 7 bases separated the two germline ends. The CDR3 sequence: CASSLAGTPLHF. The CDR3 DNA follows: TGTGCCAGCAGCTTAGCTGGGACTCCCCTCCACTTT.

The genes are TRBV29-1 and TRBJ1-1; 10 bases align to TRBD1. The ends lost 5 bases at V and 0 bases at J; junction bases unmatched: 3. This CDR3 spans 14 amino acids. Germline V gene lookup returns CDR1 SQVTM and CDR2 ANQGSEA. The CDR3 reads CSVRQGAMNTEAFF. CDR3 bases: TGCAGCGTTCGACAGGGGGCTATGAACACTGAAGCTTTCTTT.

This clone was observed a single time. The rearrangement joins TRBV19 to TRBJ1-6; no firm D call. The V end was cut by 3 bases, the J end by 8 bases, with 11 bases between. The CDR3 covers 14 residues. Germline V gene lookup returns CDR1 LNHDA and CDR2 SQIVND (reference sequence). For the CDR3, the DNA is TGTGCCAGTAGTATTTGGGCAGACCATTCACCCCTCCACTTT. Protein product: CASSIWADHSPLHF.

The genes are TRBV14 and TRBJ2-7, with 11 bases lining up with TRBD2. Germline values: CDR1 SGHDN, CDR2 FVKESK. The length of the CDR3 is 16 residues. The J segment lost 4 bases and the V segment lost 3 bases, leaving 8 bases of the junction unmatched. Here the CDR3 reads CASSQLTSGALYEQYF. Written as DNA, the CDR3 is TGTGCCAGCAGCCAGCTGACTAGCGGGGCTCTGTACGAGCAGTACTTC.

The chain's CDR3 is CASSEGRINQPQHF. The CDR3 DNA is TGTGCCAGCAGTGAAGGGAGAATCAATCAGCCCCAGCATTTT. This chain connects TRBV6-1 to TRBJ1-5; no reliable D call. Germline V lookup: CDR1 MNHNS, CDR2 SASEGT. V was cut by 1 base and J by 3 bases, with 7 bases left in between. This CDR3 has 14 residues.

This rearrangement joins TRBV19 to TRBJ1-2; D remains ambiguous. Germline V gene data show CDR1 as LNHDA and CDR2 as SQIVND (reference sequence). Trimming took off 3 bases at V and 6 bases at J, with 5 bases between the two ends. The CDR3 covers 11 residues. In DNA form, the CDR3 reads TGTGCCAGTAGTATTGCAGATGGCTACACCTTC. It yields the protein CASSIADGYTF.

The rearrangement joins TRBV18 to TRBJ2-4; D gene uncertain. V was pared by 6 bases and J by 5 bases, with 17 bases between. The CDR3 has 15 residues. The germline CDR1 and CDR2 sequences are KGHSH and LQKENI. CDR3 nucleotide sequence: TGTGCCAGCTCGAGATCGTCCGCTAATGAAAACATTCAGTACTTC. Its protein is CASSRSSANENIQYF.

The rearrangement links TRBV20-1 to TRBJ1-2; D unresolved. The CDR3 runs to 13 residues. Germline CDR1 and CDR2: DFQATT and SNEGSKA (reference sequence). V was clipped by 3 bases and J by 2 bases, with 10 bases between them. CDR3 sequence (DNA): TGCAGTGCTAGTTTTCCAGGAAACTATGGCTACACCTTC. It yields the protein CSASFPGNYGYTF.

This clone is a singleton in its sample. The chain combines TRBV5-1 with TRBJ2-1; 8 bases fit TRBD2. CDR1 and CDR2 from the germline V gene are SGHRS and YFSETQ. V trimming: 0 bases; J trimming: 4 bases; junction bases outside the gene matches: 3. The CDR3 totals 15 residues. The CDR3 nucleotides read TGCGCCAGCAGCTTGGAGACTAGCGTGTACAATGAGCAGTTCTTC. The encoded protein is CASSLETSVYNEQFF.

The CDR3 reads CASSQGHQSGANVLTF. In DNA form, the CDR3 reads TGTGCCAGCAGCCAAGGACACCAATCTGGGGCCAACGTCCTGACTTTC. This sequence joins TRBV3-1 (or the pseudogene TRBV3-2) and TRBJ2-6; no definite D call. Germline CDR1 reads LGHDT; CDR2 reads YNNKEL (reference sequence). V was shortened by 1 base and J by 1 base, with 8 bases between the two germline ends. The length of the CDR3 is 16 residues.

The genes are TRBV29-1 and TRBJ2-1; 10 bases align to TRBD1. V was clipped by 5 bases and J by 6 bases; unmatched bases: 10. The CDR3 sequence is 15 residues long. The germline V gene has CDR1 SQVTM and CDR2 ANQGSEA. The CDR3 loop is CSVTGQGGTGNEQFF. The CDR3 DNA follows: TGCAGCGTTACCGGACAGGGGGGAACCGGCAATGAGCAGTTCTTC.

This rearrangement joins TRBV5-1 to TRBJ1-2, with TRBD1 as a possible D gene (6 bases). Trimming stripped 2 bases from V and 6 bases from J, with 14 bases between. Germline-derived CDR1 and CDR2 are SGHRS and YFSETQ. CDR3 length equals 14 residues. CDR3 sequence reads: CASSFRTEGDGYTF. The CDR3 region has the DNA TGCGCCAGCAGCTTCCGGACAGAAGGGGATGGCTACACCTTC.

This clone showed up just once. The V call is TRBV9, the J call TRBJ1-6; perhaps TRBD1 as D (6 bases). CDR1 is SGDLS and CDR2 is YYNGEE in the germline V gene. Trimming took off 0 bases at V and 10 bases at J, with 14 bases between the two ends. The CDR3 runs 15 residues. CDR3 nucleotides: TGTGCCAGCAGCGTAGCGGCAGGGGCAGGATCACCCCTCCACTTT. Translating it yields CASSVAAGAGSPLHF.